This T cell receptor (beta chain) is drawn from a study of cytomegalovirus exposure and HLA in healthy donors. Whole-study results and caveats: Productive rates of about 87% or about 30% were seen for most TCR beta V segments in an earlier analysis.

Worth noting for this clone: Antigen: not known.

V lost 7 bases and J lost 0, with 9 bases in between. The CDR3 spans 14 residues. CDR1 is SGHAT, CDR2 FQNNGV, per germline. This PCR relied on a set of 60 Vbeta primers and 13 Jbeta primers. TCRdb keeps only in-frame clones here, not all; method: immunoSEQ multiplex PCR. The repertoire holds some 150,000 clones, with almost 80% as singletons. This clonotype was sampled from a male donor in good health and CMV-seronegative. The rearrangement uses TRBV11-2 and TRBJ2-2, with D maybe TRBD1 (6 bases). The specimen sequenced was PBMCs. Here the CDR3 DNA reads TGTGCCAGCAACGACAGGTCGAACACCGGGGAGCTGTTTTTT. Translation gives CASNDRSNTGELFF.